This TCR gamma chain is drawn from a study of Vδ1+ human thymocytes. Overall study findings and caveats: Thymic TRG and TRD repertoires appeared highly polyclonal. Roughly 22% of thymic delta-chain sequences were Vdelta2, with few Vdelta3, unlike blood Vdelta1+ controls. Donors shared many TRG clonotypes but few TRD clonotypes.

For this clone: The antigen is not known.

Germline V CDR1 and CDR2: GITISATS, ISYDGTV (reference sequence). CDR3 length equals 12 residues. V shed 3 bases, J shed 11 bases, and the junction held 10 bases outside the gene matches. RNA was extracted from the cells and then reverse transcribed. Pooled V-gene forward primers with one constant-region reverse primer generated the CDR3 amplicons by multiplex PCR. TCRdb re-identified clones in the multiplex PCR reads via CATT. The sample shows some 37,000 gamma-chain clones, 20% to 25% of them seen only once. The gene calls are TRGV9 and TRGJ1 or TRGJ2. The sequence was obtained from a girl under three years old who had congenital heart surgery. What was sequenced was Vdelta1+ gamma-delta thymocytes from the thymus. Subset defined: FACS-sorted CD3+ TCRalphabeta- TCRVdelta1+ TCRVdelta2- thymocytes. CDR3 in DNA: TGTGCCTTGTGGGAGAGCCCAAGGGAGAAACTCTTT. Translated: CALWESPREKLF.